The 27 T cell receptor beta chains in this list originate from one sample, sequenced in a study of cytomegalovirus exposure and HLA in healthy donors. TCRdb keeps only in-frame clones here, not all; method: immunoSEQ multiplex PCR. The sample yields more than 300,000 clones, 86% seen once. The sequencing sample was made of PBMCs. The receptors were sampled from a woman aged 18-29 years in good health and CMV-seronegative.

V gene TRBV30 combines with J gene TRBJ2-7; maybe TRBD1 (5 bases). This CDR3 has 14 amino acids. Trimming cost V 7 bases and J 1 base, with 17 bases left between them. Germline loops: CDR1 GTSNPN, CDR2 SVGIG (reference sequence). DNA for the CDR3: TGTGCCTCCTCGGGCAGGGCCCTATCCTACGAGCAGTACTTC. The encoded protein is CASSGRALSYEQYF.

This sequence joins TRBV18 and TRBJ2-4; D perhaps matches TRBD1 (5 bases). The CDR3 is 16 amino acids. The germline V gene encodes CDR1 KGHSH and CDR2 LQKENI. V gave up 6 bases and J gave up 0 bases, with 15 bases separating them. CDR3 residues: CASSLGHDLAKNIQYF. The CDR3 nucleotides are TGTGCCAGCTCCCTCGGACACGATCTAGCCAAAAACATTCAGTACTTC.

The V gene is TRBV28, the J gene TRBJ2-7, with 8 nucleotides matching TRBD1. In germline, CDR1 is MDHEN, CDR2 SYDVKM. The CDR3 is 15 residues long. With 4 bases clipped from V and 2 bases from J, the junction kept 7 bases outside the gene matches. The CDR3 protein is CASSYPPGQAYEQYF. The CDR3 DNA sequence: TGTGCCAGCAGTTATCCCCCGGGACAGGCCTACGAGCAGTACTTC.

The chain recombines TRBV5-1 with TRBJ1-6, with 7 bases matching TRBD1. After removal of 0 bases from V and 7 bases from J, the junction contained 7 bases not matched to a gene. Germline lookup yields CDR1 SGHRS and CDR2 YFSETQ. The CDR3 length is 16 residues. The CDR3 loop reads CASSLGSGQSNSPLHF. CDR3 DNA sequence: TGCGCCAGCAGCTTGGGCTCGGGACAGTCAAATTCACCCCTCCACTTT.

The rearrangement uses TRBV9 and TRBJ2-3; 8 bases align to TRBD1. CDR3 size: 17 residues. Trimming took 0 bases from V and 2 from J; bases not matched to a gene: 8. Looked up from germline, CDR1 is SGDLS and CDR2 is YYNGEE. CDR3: CASSVERTGNPTDTQYF. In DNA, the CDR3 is TGTGCCAGCAGCGTAGAGAGGACAGGGAATCCCACAGATACGCAGTATTTT.

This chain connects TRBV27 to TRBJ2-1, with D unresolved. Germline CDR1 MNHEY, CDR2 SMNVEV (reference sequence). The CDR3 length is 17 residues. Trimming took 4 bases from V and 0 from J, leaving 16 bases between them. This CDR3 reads CASSYVELIRSYNEQFF. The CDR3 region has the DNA TGTGCCAGCAGTTACGTGGAGCTCATTCGCTCCTACAATGAGCAGTTCTTC.

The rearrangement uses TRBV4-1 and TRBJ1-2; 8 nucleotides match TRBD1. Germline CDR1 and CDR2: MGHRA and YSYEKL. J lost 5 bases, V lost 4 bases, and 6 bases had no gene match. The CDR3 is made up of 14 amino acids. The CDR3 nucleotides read TGCGCCAGCAGCCCAGGACAGGGTCCATATGGCTACACCTTC. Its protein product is CASSPGQGPYGYTF.

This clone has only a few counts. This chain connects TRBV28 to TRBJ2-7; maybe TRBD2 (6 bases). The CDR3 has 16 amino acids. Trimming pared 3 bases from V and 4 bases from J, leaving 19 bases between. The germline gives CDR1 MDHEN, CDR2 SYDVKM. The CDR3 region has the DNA TGTGCCAGCAGTTTTCCATTCGTCGGAGGGACGTACGAGCAGTACTTC. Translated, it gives CASSFPFVGGTYEQYF.

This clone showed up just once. CDR3 DNA sequence: TGTGCCAGCAACGCGGGGGGGGCCCAAGAGACCCAGTACTTC. It translates to CASNAGGAQETQYF. V usage is TRBV2 and J usage is TRBJ2-5, with 9 bases fitting TRBD2. The CDR3 is 14 residues long. The V and J ends lost 7 bases and 1 base, in that order; junction bases with no gene match: 4. Germline lookup yields CDR1 SNHLY and CDR2 FYNNEI.

CDR3 protein: CAYDREVNEQYF. The CDR3 DNA reads TGTGCCTATGACAGGGAAGTTAACGAGCAGTACTTC. The chain is built from TRBV30 and TRBJ2-7, with 7 bases aligning to TRBD1. Germline V lookup: CDR1 GTSNPN, CDR2 SVGIG (reference sequence). Losses at the gene ends were 7 bases for V and 5 bases for J; bases not matched to a gene: 8. The CDR3 contains 12 residues.

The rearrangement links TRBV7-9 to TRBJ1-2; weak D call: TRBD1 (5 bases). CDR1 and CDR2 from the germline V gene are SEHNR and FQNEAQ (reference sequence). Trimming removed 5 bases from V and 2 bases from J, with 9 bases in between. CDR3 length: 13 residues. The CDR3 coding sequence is TGTGCCAGCAGCCCCGACAGAAACTATGGCTACACCTTC. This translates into CASSPDRNYGYTF.

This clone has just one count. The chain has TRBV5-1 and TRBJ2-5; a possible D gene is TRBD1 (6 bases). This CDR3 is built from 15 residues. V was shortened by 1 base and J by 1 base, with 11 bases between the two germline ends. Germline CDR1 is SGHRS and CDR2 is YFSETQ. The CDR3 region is CASSLLDRTQETQYF. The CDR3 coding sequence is TGCGCCAGCAGCTTGTTAGACAGGACCCAAGAGACCCAGTACTTC.

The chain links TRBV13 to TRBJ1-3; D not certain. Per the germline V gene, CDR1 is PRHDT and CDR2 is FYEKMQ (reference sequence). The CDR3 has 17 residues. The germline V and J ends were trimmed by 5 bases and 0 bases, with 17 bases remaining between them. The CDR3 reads CASSNPTRPLSGNTIYF. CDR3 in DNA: TGTGCCAGCAGCAATCCGACTCGGCCCCTCTCTGGAAACACCATATATTTT.

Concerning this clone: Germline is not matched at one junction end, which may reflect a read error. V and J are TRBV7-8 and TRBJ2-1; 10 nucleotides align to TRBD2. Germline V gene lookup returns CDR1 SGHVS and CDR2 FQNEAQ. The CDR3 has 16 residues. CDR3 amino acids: CASTLQTSGIPNEQFF. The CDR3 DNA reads TGTGCCAGCACCTTACAAACTAGCGGGATTCCTAATGAGCAGTTCTTC.

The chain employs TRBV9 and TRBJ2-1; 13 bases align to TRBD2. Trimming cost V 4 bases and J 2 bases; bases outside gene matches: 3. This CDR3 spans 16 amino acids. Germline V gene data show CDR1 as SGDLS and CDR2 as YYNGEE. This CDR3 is CASSRGTSGAYNEQFF. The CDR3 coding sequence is TGTGCCAGCAGCAGAGGGACTAGCGGGGCCTACAATGAGCAGTTCTTC.

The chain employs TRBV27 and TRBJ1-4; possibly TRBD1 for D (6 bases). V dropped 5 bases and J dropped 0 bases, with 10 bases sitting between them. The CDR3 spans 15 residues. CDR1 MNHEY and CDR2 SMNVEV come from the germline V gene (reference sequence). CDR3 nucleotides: TGTGCCAGCAGTACAGGGACCGCAACTAATGAAAAACTGTTTTTT. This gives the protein CASSTGTATNEKLFF.

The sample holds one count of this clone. In DNA, the CDR3 is TGTGCCAGCAGTCGCGTCACTAGAGCCCTCACAGATACGCAGTATTTT. Its protein product is CASSRVTRALTDTQYF. This sequence joins TRBV28 and TRBJ2-3; D is perhaps TRBD2 (5 bases). The CDR3 is made up of 16 amino acids. Germline CDR1 MDHEN, CDR2 SYDVKM. V was shortened by 5 bases and J by 2 bases, with 17 bases between the two germline ends.

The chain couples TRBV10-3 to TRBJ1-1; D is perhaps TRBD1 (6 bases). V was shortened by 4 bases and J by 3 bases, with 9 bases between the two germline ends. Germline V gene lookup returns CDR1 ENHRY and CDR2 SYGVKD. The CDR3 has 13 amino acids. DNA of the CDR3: TGTGCCATCAGTGTAAAGGGGGACACTGAAGCTTTCTTT. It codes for CAISVKGDTEAFF.

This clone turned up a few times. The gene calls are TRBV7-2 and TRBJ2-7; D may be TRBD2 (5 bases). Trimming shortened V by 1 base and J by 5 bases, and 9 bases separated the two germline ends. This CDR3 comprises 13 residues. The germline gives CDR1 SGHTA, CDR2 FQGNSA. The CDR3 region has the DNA TGTGCCAGCAGCTTAGTCTTGGGAGACGAGCAGTACTTC. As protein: CASSLVLGDEQYF.

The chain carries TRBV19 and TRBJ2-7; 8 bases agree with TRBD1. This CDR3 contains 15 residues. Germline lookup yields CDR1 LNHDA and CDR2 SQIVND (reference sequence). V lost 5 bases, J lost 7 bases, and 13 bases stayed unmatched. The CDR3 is CASSSTGTGMREQYF. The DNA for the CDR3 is TGTGCCAGTAGTTCGACCGGGACAGGCATGAGGGAGCAGTACTTC.

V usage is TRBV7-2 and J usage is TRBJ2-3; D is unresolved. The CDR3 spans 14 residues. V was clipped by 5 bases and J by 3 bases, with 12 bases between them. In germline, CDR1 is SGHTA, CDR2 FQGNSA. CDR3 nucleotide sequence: TGTGCCAGCAGCCCTACCCCGTTTACAGATACGCAGTATTTT. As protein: CASSPTPFTDTQYF.

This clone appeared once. This chain's CDR3 is CASSGQGGETQYF. The CDR3 nucleotides are TGTGCCAGCAGCGGACAGGGTGGGGAGACCCAGTACTTC. The chain joins TRBV5-6 to TRBJ2-5; 8 bases are a match to TRBD1. The CDR3 has 13 amino acids. J gave up 5 bases and V 4 bases, and 4 bases lay outside the gene matches. CDR1 and CDR2 from the germline V gene are SGHDT and YYEEEE.

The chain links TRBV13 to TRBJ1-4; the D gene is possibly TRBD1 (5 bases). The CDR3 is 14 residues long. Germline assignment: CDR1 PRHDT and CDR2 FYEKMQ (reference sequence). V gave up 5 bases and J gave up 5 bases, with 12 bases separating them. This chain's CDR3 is CASSPATENEKLFF. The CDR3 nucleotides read TGTGCCAGCAGCCCTGCGACAGAAAATGAAAAACTGTTTTTT.

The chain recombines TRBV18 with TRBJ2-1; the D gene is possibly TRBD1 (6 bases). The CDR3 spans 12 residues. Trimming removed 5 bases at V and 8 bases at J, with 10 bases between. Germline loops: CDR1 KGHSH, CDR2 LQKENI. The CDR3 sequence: CASSRDIDEQFF. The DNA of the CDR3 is TGTGCCAGCTCAAGGGACATCGATGAGCAGTTCTTC.

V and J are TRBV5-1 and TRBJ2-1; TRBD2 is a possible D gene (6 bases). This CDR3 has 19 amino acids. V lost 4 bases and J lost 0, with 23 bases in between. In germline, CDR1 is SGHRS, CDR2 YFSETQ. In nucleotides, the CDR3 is TGCGCCAGCAGCGGCCCACCCGGGACTCCTACCGTCTCCTACAATGAGCAGTTCTTC. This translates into CASSGPPGTPTVSYNEQFF.

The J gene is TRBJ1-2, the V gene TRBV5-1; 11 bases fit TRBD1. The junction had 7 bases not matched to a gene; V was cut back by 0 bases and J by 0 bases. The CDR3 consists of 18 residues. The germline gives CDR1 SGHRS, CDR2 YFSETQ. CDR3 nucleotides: TGCGCCAGCAGCTTGGTGGGACAGGGGGTCCAAGCTAACTATGGCTACACCTTC. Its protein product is CASSLVGQGVQANYGYTF.

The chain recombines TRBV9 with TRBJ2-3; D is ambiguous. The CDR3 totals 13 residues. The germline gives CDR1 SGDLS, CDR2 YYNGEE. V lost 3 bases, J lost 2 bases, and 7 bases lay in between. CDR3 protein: CASSASTTDTQYF. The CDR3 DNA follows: TGTGCCAGCAGCGCCAGTACCACAGATACGCAGTATTTT.